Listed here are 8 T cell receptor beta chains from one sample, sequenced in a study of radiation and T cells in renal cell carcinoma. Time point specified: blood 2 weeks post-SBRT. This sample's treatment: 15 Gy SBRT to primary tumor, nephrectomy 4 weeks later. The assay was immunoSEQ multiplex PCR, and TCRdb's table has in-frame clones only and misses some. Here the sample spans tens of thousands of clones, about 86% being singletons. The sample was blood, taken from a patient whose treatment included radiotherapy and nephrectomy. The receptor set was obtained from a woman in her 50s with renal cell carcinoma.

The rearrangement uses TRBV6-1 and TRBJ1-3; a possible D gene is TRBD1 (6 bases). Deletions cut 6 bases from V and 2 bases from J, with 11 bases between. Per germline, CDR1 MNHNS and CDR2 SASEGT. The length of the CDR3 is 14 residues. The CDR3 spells CASREGDAGNTIYF. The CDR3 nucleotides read TGTGCCAGCAGAGAGGGGGATGCTGGAAACACCATATATTTT.

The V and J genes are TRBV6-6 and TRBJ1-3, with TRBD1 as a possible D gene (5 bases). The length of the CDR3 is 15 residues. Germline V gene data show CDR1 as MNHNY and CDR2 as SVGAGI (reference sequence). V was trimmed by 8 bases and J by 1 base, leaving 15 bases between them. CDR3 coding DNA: TGTGCCAGCGGCAGGGATCAGAGTTCTGGAAACACCATATATTTT. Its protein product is CASGRDQSSGNTIYF.

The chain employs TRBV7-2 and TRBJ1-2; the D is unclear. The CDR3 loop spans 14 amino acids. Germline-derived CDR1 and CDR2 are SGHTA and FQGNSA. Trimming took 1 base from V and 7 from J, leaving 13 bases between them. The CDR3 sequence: CASSLESGFGGYTF. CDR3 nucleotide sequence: TGTGCCAGCAGCTTAGAAAGTGGGTTCGGTGGCTACACCTTC.

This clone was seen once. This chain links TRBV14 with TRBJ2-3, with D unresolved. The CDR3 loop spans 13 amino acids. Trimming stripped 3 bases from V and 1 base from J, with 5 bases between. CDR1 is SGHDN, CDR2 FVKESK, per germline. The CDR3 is CASSQFGTDTQYF. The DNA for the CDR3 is TGTGCCAGCAGCCAGTTCGGCACAGATACGCAGTATTTT.

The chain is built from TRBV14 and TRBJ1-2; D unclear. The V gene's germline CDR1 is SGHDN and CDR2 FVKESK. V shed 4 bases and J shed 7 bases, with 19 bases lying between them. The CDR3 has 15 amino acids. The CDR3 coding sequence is TGTGCCAGCAGCCCGGTTCCCTGGTTCTTAGGTGGCTACACCTTC. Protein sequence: CASSPVPWFLGGYTF.

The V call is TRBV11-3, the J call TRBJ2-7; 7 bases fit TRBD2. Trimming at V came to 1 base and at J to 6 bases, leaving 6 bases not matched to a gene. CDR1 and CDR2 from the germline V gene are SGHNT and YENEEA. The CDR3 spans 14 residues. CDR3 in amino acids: CASSLVRGEREQYF. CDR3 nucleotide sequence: TGTGCCAGCAGCTTAGTTCGGGGGGAGCGCGAGCAGTACTTC.

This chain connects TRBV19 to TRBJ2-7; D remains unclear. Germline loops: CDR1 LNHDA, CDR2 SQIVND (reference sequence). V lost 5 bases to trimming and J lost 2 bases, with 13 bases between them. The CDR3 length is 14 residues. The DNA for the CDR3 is TGTGCCAGTAGTCCATGGGGAACCGCCTACGAGCAGTACTTC. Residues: CASSPWGTAYEQYF.

The CDR3 DNA is TGTGCCAGCAGCATGGGACTAGCGGGAAAAGGAGAGACCCAGTACTTC. Its protein is CASSMGLAGKGETQYF. The chain employs TRBV9 and TRBJ2-5; 13 bases agree with TRBD2. In germline, CDR1 is SGDLS, CDR2 YYNGEE. V was pared by 4 bases and J by 4 bases, with 7 bases of the junction left unmatched. This CDR3 has 16 amino acids.